This passage covers 27 T cell receptor beta chains from one sample sequenced in a study of blood T cell repertoires in COVID-19. The method was immunoSEQ multiplex PCR; TCRdb's version includes in-frame clones alone and lacks a portion of them. Seen here are over 200,000 clones, 85% to 90% observed once, and the top ten hold less than 3.5%. Sequences were obtained from peripheral blood. All receptors derive from a man younger than 45 with COVID-19, enrolled during active disease.

The chain employs TRBV19 and TRBJ2-3, with 7 bases fitting TRBD2. Germline lookup yields CDR1 LNHDA and CDR2 SQIVND (reference sequence). This CDR3 is 17 amino acids long. V dropped 1 base and J dropped 2; count of bases not matched to a gene: 9. CDR3 DNA sequence: TGTGCCAGTAGTATAGGAACAGCGGGGAGGTACACAGATACGCAGTATTTT. This sequence encodes CASSIGTAGRYTDTQYF.

The J gene is TRBJ1-4, the V gene TRBV4-2; 8 nucleotides agree with TRBD1. Unmatched junction bases numbered 6, after V lost 4 bases and J lost 2 bases. The CDR3 sequence is 16 residues long. Germline CDR1 and CDR2: LGHNA and YNFKEQ. CDR3 DNA sequence: TGTGCCAGCAGCCCAGGACAGGGAGGGACTAATGAAAAACTGTTTTTT. It is translated as CASSPGQGGTNEKLFF.

The chain carries TRBV19 and TRBJ1-3; D might be TRBD1 (5 bases). V dropped 8 bases and J dropped 1 base, with 18 bases sitting between them. Germline V lookup: CDR1 LNHDA, CDR2 SQIVND (reference sequence). This CDR3 contains 16 residues. The CDR3 sequence is CASQPLPGQSGNTIYF. The CDR3 region has the DNA TGTGCCAGTCAACCCCTCCCCGGACAATCTGGAAACACCATATATTTT.

The chain employs TRBV9 and TRBJ2-1; D is perhaps TRBD1 (6 bases). V lost 3 bases, J lost 1 base, and 14 bases lay in between. There are 16 residues in the CDR3. Germline assignment: CDR1 SGDLS and CDR2 YYNGEE. The CDR3 spells CASSAFTGLSYNEQFF. The CDR3 nucleotides are TGTGCCAGCAGCGCCTTTACAGGGTTATCCTACAATGAGCAGTTCTTC.

The chain combines TRBV5-4 with TRBJ2-7, with a weak D call TRBD1 (5 bases). The CDR3 runs to 14 residues. Germline CDR1 is SGHNT and CDR2 is YYREEE (reference sequence). Trimming removed 0 bases at V and 3 bases at J, with 10 bases between. The CDR3 region has the DNA TGTGCCAGCAGCTTGGAAAGGGGAAGCTACGAGCAGTACTTC. Translation gives CASSLERGSYEQYF.

This sequence joins TRBV7-3 and TRBJ1-2, with 7 bases fitting TRBD1. The V and J ends lost 5 bases and 8 bases, in that order; junction bases with no gene match: 14. The germline gives CDR1 SGHTA, CDR2 FQGTGA. The CDR3 extends over 15 amino acids. The chain's CDR3 is CASSPYTTGISGYTF. The CDR3 DNA is TGTGCCAGCAGCCCCTACACGACAGGGATTAGCGGCTACACCTTC.

V gene TRBV2 combines with J gene TRBJ2-3; D unresolved. Trimming removed 6 bases from V and 0 bases from J, with 13 bases in between. The germline V gene has CDR1 SNHLY and CDR2 FYNNEI. The CDR3 totals 15 residues. CDR3 nucleotides: TGTGCCAGCAGCCCCGGCGGAGCCAGCACAGATACGCAGTATTTT. Protein sequence: CASSPGGASTDTQYF.

This sequence joins TRBV28 and TRBJ1-2; no firm D call. CDR1 and CDR2 (germline): MDHEN, SYDVKM. V was trimmed by 3 bases and J by 2 bases, leaving 16 bases between them. The CDR3 runs to 16 residues. CDR3 nucleotides: TGTGCCAGCAGTTTGGGTTTCGGGAATGCGAACTATGGCTACACCTTC. Translated: CASSLGFGNANYGYTF.

The chain couples TRBV7-2 to TRBJ2-7, with D possibly TRBD2 on 6 matching bases. V lost 2 bases, J lost 5 bases, and 13 bases lay in between. CDR3 length equals 14 residues. CDR1 is SGHTA and CDR2 is FQGNSA in the germline V gene. The CDR3 protein is CASSLRLEGNEQYF. The CDR3 DNA follows: TGTGCCAGCAGCTTACGACTAGAAGGGAACGAGCAGTACTTC.

Turning to this clone: One junction end disagrees with the germline gene, perhaps due to a read error. This chain connects TRBV12-5 to TRBJ2-2; 12 bases agree with TRBD1. The germline V gene has CDR1 LGHNT and CDR2 FRNRAP. The CDR3 runs 16 residues. CDR3 loop: CASGSRGTGGSGKLFF. As DNA, the CDR3 is TGTGCTAGTGGTTCTCGTGGGACAGGGGGCTCCGGGAAGCTGTTTTTT. Full variable domain (remainder filled in from reference TRBV12-5 and TRBJ2-2): DARVTQTPRHKVTEMGQEVTMRCQPILGHNTVFWYRQTMMQGLELLAYFRNRAPLDDSGMPKDRFSAEMPDATLATLKIQPSEPRDSAVYFCASGSRGTGGSGKLFFGEGSRLTVL.

This clone appeared a single time. This chain links TRBV4-1 with TRBJ2-3; TRBD1 agrees at 9 bases. The CDR3 consists of 15 residues. Germline assignment: CDR1 MGHRA and CDR2 YSYEKL. V trimming: 2 bases; J trimming: 5 bases; junction bases outside the gene matches: 5. CDR3 sequence: CASSQIQGALDTQYF. The CDR3 nucleotides are TGCGCCAGCAGCCAAATACAGGGGGCGTTAGATACGCAGTATTTT.

As DNA, the CDR3 is TGTGCCAGCATTCGAACCGGGACAGCTTACTCTGGAAACACCATATATTTT. It yields the protein CASIRTGTAYSGNTIYF. V is TRBV6-6 and J is TRBJ1-3; 7 positions agree with TRBD1. Germline lookup yields CDR1 MNHNY and CDR2 SVGAGI (reference sequence). Germline trimming cut 7 bases from V and 0 bases from J; bases unmatched to any gene: 12. The CDR3 is 17 amino acids.

As regards this clone: In the same sample, other DNA sequences code for this CDR3. The V and J genes are TRBV28 and TRBJ2-7, with 9 bases identical to TRBD1. With 4 bases clipped from V and 0 bases from J, the junction kept 7 bases outside the gene matches. Germline V gene sequence: CDR1 MDHEN, CDR2 SYDVKM. This CDR3 is built from 16 residues. CDR3 nucleotides: TGTGCCAGCAGTTCACCCGGGACAGGGTCCTCCTACGAGCAGTACTTC. Amino acids: CASSSPGTGSSYEQYF.

The rearrangement uses TRBV29-1 and TRBJ1-5; no clear D gene. Germline values: CDR1 SQVTM, CDR2 ANQGSEA. This CDR3 region has 12 residues. Trimming cost V 7 bases and J 3 bases, with 10 bases left between them. CDR3: CSAGVNNQPQHF. The CDR3 nucleotides are TGCAGCGCCGGGGTAAACAATCAGCCCCAGCATTTT.

The chain is built from TRBV18 and TRBJ2-5, with 10 bases matching TRBD2. V lost 0 bases and J lost 5; bases outside the gene matches: 6. Per the germline V gene, CDR1 is KGHSH and CDR2 is LQKENI. The CDR3 has 16 residues. The CDR3 loop reads CASSPPLTSGMETQYF. The CDR3 DNA sequence: TGTGCCAGCTCACCACCGCTAACTAGCGGGATGGAGACCCAGTACTTC.

The rearrangement links TRBV4-2 to TRBJ2-2; tentative D call: TRBD1 (5 bases). Per the germline V gene, CDR1 is LGHNA and CDR2 is YNFKEQ. V was shortened by 0 bases and J by 3 bases, with 14 bases between the two germline ends. The CDR3 extends over 17 amino acids. CDR3 protein: CASSQESQGDYTGELFF. CDR3 nucleotides: TGTGCCAGCAGCCAAGAATCCCAGGGCGATTACACCGGGGAGCTGTTTTTT.

The chain is built from TRBV11-3 and TRBJ2-2; 9 bases are a match to TRBD2. Germline V gene lookup returns CDR1 SGHNT and CDR2 YENEEA. The V segment lost 5 bases and the J segment 5 bases; nucleotides outside the gene matches: 6. The CDR3 is 15 residues long. The CDR3 region is CASSPRTSETGELFF. CDR3 DNA: TGTGCCAGCAGCCCAAGGACTAGCGAGACCGGGGAGCTGTTTTTT.

V gene TRBV27 combines with J gene TRBJ2-7; 7 positions match TRBD2. Germline V gene lookup returns CDR1 MNHEY and CDR2 SMNVEV (reference sequence). This CDR3 region has 17 residues. After removal of 8 bases from V and 0 bases from J, the junction contained 16 bases not matched to a gene. CDR3 sequence reads: CASQFKGGPLSSYEQYF. The CDR3 DNA sequence: TGTGCCAGCCAGTTTAAGGGAGGGCCATTAAGCTCCTACGAGCAGTACTTC.

This chain uses TRBV18 with TRBJ2-7; the match to TRBD1 covers 10 bases. V was clipped by 5 bases and J by 3 bases; unmatched bases: 7. Germline-derived CDR1 and CDR2 are KGHSH and LQKENI. CDR3 length: 15 residues. The CDR3 loop is CASSSPGQGRYEQYF. The DNA for the CDR3 is TGTGCCAGCTCATCTCCGGGACAGGGGCGCTACGAGCAGTACTTC.

This rearrangement joins TRBV14 to TRBJ2-7; 9 positions match TRBD1. Germline V CDR1 and CDR2: SGHDN, FVKESK. The length of the CDR3 is 15 residues. J gave up 4 bases and V 1 base, and 5 bases lay outside the gene matches. CDR3 bases: TGTGCCAGCAGCCAAGGGCGTGGGACAGGGTACGAGCAGTACTTC. This sequence encodes CASSQGRGTGYEQYF.

This clone was recorded only once. The rearrangement links TRBV7-3 to TRBJ2-3; tentatively, D is TRBD1 (6 bases). Germline values: CDR1 SGHTA, CDR2 FQGTGA. V lost 5 bases and J lost 1, with 16 bases in between. This CDR3 spans 16 amino acids. The CDR3 nucleotides are TGTGCCAGCAGCCAAAAAATGGGGGCGGGCACAGATACGCAGTATTTT. It yields the protein CASSQKMGAGTDTQYF.

The chain has TRBV6-5 and TRBJ2-2; TRBD2 aligns across 7 bases. From germline, CDR1 is MNHEY and CDR2 SVGAGI. Trimming took 8 bases from V and 1 from J; bases not matched to a gene: 7. This CDR3 has 15 residues. CDR3 protein: CASGRDYGNTGELFF. In DNA, the CDR3 is TGTGCCAGCGGCCGGGACTATGGGAACACCGGGGAGCTGTTTTTT.

V usage is TRBV4-2 and J usage is TRBJ2-5; 9 nucleotides align to TRBD2. The CDR3 spans 18 residues. From germline, CDR1 is LGHNA and CDR2 YNFKEQ. J gave up 4 bases and V 0 bases, and 12 bases lay outside the gene matches. The CDR3 sequence is CASSQEPGLAGRGETQYF. Written as DNA, the CDR3 is TGTGCCAGCAGCCAAGAACCAGGGCTAGCGGGGCGGGGAGAGACCCAGTACTTC.

This clone was seen once. The chain is built from TRBV9 and TRBJ1-1; D may be TRBD1 (5 bases). V was shortened by 0 bases and J by 5 bases, with 17 bases between the two germline ends. Germline CDR1 is SGDLS and CDR2 is YYNGEE. The CDR3 loop spans 16 amino acids. This CDR3 reads CASSVGPQELLTEAFF. The CDR3 nucleotides are TGTGCCAGCAGCGTAGGCCCACAGGAACTTCTTACTGAAGCTTTCTTT.

The chain has TRBV6-2 or TRBV6-3 and TRBJ2-1; a possible D gene is TRBD2 (5 bases). V was shortened by 3 bases and J by 10 bases, with 10 bases between the two germline ends. Germline V gives CDR1 MNHEY, CDR2 SVGEGT. The CDR3 consists of 12 residues. CDR3 residues: CASSYRDSEQFF. The CDR3 region has the DNA TGTGCCAGCAGTTATCGGGATTCAGAGCAGTTCTTC.

The chain couples TRBV30 to TRBJ1-5; no clear D. CDR3 size: 14 residues. The V gene lost 0 bases and the J gene lost 7 bases, with 13 bases spanning the gap. Per germline, CDR1 GTSNPN and CDR2 SVGIG (reference sequence). CDR3 in amino acids: CAWSVIGEAQPQHF. In nucleotides, the CDR3 is TGTGCCTGGAGTGTAATCGGGGAGGCACAGCCCCAGCATTTT.

The J gene is TRBJ1-1, the V gene TRBV6-2 or TRBV6-3; TRBD1 aligns across 7 bases. Germline CDR1 and CDR2: MNHEY and SVGEGT. The CDR3 is 16 amino acids. V dropped 2 bases and J dropped 0; count of bases not matched to a gene: 6. This CDR3 is CASSYVFGQVNTEAFF. The CDR3 nucleotides are TGTGCCAGCAGTTACGTTTTTGGACAGGTGAACACTGAAGCTTTCTTT.